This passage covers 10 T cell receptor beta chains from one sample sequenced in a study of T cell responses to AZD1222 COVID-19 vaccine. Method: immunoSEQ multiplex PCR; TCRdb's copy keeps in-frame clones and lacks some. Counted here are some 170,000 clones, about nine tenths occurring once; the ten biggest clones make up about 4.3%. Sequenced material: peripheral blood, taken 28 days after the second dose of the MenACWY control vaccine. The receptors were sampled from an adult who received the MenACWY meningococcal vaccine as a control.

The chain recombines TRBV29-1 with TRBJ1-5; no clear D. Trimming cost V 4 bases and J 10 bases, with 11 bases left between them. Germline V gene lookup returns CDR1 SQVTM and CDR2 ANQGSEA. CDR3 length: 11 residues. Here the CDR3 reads CSVAGPPPQHF. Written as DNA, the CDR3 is TGCAGCGTTGCCGGACCGCCACCCCAGCATTTT.

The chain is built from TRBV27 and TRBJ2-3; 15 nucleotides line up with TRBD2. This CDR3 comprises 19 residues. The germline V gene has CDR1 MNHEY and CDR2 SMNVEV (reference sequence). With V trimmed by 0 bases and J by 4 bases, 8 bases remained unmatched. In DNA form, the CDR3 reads TGTGCCAGCAGTTTATCGCAGGGACTAGCGGGAGGAGGGCCAGATACGCAGTATTTT. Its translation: CASSLSQGLAGGGPDTQYF.

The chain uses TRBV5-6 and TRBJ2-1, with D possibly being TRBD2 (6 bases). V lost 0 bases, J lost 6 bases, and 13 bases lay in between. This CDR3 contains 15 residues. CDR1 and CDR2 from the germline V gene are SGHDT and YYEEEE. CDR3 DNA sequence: TGTGCCAGCAGCTTGGGCTGGCGGGGCCTCAATGAGCAGTTCTTC. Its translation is CASSLGWRGLNEQFF.

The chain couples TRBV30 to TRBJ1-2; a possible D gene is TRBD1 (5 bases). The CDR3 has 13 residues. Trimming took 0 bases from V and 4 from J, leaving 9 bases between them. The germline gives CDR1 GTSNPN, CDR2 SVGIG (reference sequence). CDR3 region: CAWSVEGTYGYTF. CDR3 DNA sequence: TGTGCCTGGAGTGTTGAGGGGACCTATGGCTACACCTTC.

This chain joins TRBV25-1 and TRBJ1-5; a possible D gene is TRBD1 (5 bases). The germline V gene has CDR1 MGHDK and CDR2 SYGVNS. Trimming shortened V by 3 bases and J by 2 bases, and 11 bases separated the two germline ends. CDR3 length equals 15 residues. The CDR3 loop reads CASSDTGGGNQPQHF. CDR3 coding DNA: TGTGCCAGCAGTGATACAGGTGGGGGCAATCAGCCCCAGCATTTT.

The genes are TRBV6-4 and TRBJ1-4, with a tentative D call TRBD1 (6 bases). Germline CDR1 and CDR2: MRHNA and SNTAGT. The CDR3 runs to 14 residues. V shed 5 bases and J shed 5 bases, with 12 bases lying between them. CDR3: CASSPGTRNEKLFF. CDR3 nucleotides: TGTGCCAGCAGTCCCGGGACACGGAATGAAAAACTGTTTTTT.

This CDR3 reads CASSIRGDRGYEQYF. DNA for the CDR3: TGTGCCAGTAGTATAAGGGGGGACAGGGGCTACGAGCAGTACTTC. This chain connects TRBV19 to TRBJ2-7; 10 nucleotides align to TRBD1. The CDR3 loop spans 15 amino acids. V was pared by 2 bases and J by 3 bases, with 4 bases of the junction left unmatched. The V gene's germline CDR1 is LNHDA and CDR2 SQIVND (reference sequence).

CDR3 residues: CASREARRANEKLFF. The CDR3 DNA reads TGTGCCAGCAGAGAGGCGCGGAGGGCTAATGAAAAACTGTTTTTT. V usage is TRBV6-5 and J usage is TRBJ1-4; D is uncertain. The germline V and J ends were trimmed by 6 bases and 3 bases, with 14 bases remaining between them. Germline assignment: CDR1 MNHEY and CDR2 SVGAGI. The CDR3 consists of 15 residues.

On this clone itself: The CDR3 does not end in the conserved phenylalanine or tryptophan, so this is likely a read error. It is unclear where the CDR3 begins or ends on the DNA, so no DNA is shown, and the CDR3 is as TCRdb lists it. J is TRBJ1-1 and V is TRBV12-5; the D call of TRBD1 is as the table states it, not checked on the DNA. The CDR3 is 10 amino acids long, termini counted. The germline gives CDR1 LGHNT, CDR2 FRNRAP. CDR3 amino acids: CASGLVHVSV.

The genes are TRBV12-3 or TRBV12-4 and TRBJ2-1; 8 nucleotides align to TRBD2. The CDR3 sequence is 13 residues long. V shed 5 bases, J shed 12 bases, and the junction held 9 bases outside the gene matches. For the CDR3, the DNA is TGTGCCAGCAGTCGTAGCGGGGCCATGGGGCAGTTCTTC. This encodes CASSRSGAMGQFF.